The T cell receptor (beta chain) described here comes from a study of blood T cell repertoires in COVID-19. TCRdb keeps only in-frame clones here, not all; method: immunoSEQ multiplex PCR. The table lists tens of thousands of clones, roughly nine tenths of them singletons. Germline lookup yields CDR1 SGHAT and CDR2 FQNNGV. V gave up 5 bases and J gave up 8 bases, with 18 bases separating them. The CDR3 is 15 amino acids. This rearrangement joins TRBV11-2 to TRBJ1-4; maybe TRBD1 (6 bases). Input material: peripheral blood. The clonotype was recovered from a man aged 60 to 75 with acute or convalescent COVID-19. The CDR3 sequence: CASSLHRASTEKLFF. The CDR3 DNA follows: TGTGCCAGCAGCCTCCACAGGGCAAGCACGGAAAAACTGTTTTTT.